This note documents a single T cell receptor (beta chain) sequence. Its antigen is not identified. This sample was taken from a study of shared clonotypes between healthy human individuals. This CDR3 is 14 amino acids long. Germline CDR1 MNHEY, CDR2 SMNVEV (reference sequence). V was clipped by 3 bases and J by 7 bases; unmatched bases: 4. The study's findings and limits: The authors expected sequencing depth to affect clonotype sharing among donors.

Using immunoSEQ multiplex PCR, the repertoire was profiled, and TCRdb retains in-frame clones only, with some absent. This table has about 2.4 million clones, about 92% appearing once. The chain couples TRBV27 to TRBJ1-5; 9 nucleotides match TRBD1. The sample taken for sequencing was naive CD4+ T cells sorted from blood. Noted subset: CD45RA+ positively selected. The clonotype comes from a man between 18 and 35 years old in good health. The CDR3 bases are TGTGCCAGCAGTTTCACAGGGGGCTTCCAGCCCCAGCATTTT. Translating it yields CASSFTGGFQPQHF.